This entry is about one T cell receptor beta chain. The antigen is unknown. One entry per CDR3 protein results from TCRdb running MiXCR on the 5' RACE reads. The table shows about 150,000 distinct CDR3 sequences, with 6% to 8% occurring only once. This record belongs to a study of CD8 T cells in ankylosing spondylitis. Study results and caveats: It was reported that disease-linked clones were significantly enriched in matched ankylosing spondylitis synovial fluid.

The TCR comes from a female donor with ankylosing spondylitis or in good health (not recorded which). The sample comprised blood, either unsorted or a sorted T cell fraction (not recorded which).

CDR3 amino acids: CASTAPGPFYGYTF. For the CDR3, the DNA is TGTGCCAGCACTGCCCCGGGACCCTTCTATGGCTACACCTTC. The chain recombines TRBV28 with TRBJ1-2; D is perhaps TRBD1 (5 bases). The germline gives CDR1 MDHEN, CDR2 SYDVKM. V was trimmed by 7 bases and J by 4 bases, leaving 16 bases between them. This CDR3 region has 14 residues.